The rows below give T cell receptor beta chains drawn from one sample of a study of naive and memory T cell subsets. TCRdb re-called the UMI-ligation and nested PCR reads through MiXCR, storing one row per CDR3 protein. This table holds over 110,000 distinct CDR3 sequences, more than 15% found once. Source material: naive CD8+ T cells from blood. These receptor sequences come from a human donor in good health. CDR3s include the opening cysteine and the closing phenylalanine or tryptophan. D genes are given only for firm matches. Expanded clones are given a class, and other clones once, few, many or no size at all.

CDR3nt,CDR3aa,j_gene,v_gene,abundance,d_gene
TGTGCCAGCAGCGACGGGACAGGGGGGGGGTACGAGCAGTACTTC,CASSDGTGGGYEQYF,TRBJ2-7,TRBV9,-,TRBD1
TGTGCCAGCCGGCCCGCGGGGGGGGATTCCTATGGCTACACCTTC,CASRPAGGDSYGYTF,TRBJ1-2,TRBV6-6,once,-
TGTGCCAGCAGCTTTTCTTACAAGACCTACGAGCAGTACTTC,CASSFSYKTYEQYF,TRBJ2-7,TRBV13,few,-
TGTGCCAGCAGCGAGGGACAGGGGGCTTCTGCTTTCTTT,CASSEGQGASAFF,TRBJ1-1,TRBV9,-,TRBD1
TGTGCCAGCAGTTTGAACAGGGGGCTTGGCTACACCTTC,CASSLNRGLGYTF,TRBJ1-2,TRBV27,few,TRBD1
TGCAGTGCTAGAGATCAGGAGATGTTTGGGGGACACTACACTGAAGCTTTCTTT,CSARDQEMFGGHYTEAFF,TRBJ1-1,TRBV20-1,-,-
TGTGCCAGCAGCCAAGTAGTCCCCGAGAGGGCAGGGATGAACACTGAAGCTTTCTTT,CASSQVVPERAGMNTEAFF,TRBJ1-1,TRBV3-1,-,-
TGCGCCAGCAGCAAGGACCCTATTAGCACAGATACGCAGTATTTT,CASSKDPISTDTQYF,TRBJ2-3,TRBV5-1,-,-
TGTGCCAGCAGCTTTTTCGACAGGGCTAACTATGGCTACACCTTC,CASSFFDRANYGYTF,TRBJ1-2,TRBV11-2,few,TRBD1
TGTGCCAGCAGTTACTCTCTTAGCTCCTACAATGAGCAGTTCTTC,CASSYSLSSYNEQFF,TRBJ2-1,TRBV6-5,few,-
TGTGCCAGCAGTTTAGGGGACAGACTTGGCTACACCTTC,CASSLGDRLGYTF,TRBJ1-2,TRBV28,-,TRBD1
TGCAGTGCTAGAACGCACGCCTACGAGCAGTACTTC,CSARTHAYEQYF,TRBJ2-7,TRBV20-1,-,-
TGTGCCAGCAGTTCAACCGGACTAGCGGTGGGATACGAGCAGTACTTC,CASSSTGLAVGYEQYF,TRBJ2-7,TRBV6-2/TRBV6-3,few,TRBD2
TGCAGTGCCGCTAGCGGGAGCTACGAGCAGTACTTC,CSAASGSYEQYF,TRBJ2-7,TRBV20-1,-,TRBD2
TGTGCCAGCAGCTTAGTCACGGTGGACGAGCAGTACTTC,CASSLVTVDEQYF,TRBJ2-7,TRBV7-9,-,-
TGTGCCAGCAGTTCTCCGGGGGGAAGGAATTCACCCCTCCACTTT,CASSSPGGRNSPLHF,TRBJ1-6,TRBV5-4,few,-
TGCAGCGTGGACAGGGGGCCTCGTATTCTCTATGGCTACACCTTC,CSVDRGPRILYGYTF,TRBJ1-2,TRBV29-1,-,TRBD1
TGTGCCAGCAGCCAAGACCCTAATACGGTCCCTACAAAAAATGAAAAACTGTTTTTT,CASSQDPNTVPTKNEKLFF,TRBJ1-4,TRBV3-1,many,-
TGTGCCAGCAGCGTAGTGGCGGGACCTTACAATGAGCAGTTCTTC,CASSVVAGPYNEQFF,TRBJ2-1,TRBV9,few,-
TGTGCCAGCAGTACTTTCAACAATGAGCAGTTCTTC,CASSTFNNEQFF,TRBJ2-1,TRBV28,-,-
TGTGCCATCAGTGAGTCCCAGGGGGGGAATATCTTGGATGAGCAGTTCTTC,CAISESQGGNILDEQFF,TRBJ2-1,TRBV10-3,few,-
TGCAGTGCTAGAGACAAACAGGGGATCTACGGGCAGTACTTC,CSARDKQGIYGQYF,TRBJ2-7,TRBV20-1,-,TRBD1
TGTGCCAGCAGTTCCCGGGCTAGCGGGAGGGCCAGGGAGCAGTACTTC,CASSSRASGRAREQYF,TRBJ2-7,TRBV28,-,TRBD2
TGTGCCAGCAGCTTTATGGGGGGCGGTACAGATACGCAGTATTTT,CASSFMGGGTDTQYF,TRBJ2-3,TRBV5-4,once,-